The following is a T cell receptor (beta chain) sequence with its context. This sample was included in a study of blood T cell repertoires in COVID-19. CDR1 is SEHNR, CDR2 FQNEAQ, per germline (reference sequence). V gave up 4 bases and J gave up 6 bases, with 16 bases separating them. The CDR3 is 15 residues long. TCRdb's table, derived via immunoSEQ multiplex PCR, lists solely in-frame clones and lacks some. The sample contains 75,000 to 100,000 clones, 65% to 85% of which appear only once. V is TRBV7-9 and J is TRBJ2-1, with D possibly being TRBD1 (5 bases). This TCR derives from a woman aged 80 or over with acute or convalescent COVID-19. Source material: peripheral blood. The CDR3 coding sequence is TGTGCCAGCAGCTCAGGGCTCAGTATGGGCAATGAGCAGTTCTTC. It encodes CASSSGLSMGNEQFF.